The clone carrying this TCR beta chain was found many times. As yet, its antigen is unknown. This sample was taken from a study of CD8 T cells in ankylosing spondylitis. Study results and caveats: Clones linked with disease were CD8+ and fairly uncommon in the peripheral blood. Clones tied to disease were said to be significantly enriched in matched ankylosing spondylitis synovial fluid.

The CDR3 covers 14 residues. Trimming took 5 bases from V and 6 from J, leaving 17 bases between them. TCRdb itself ran the 5' RACE reads through MiXCR, one entry per CDR3 protein. The top ten clones hold 4.5% to 5.5% of a sample with just under 95,000 distinct CDR3 sequences, just under 9% of them seen once. The chain couples TRBV12-3 or TRBV12-4 to TRBJ2-7; possibly TRBD2 for D (5 bases). The specimen was blood, either unsorted or a sorted T cell fraction (not recorded which). This TCR derives from a male donor with ankylosing spondylitis or in good health (not recorded which). The CDR3 is CASSRILSAGEQYF. The CDR3, as DNA: TGTGCCAGCAGTCGCATCTTATCGGCGGGCGAGCAGTACTTC.